The sequence of this T cell receptor (beta chain) was determined in a study of T cells in localized non-small cell lung cancer. Notes on the study in general: A median of approximately 50 of the top 100 tumor clones appeared in adjacent lung, which was paired and uninvolved. Heterogeneity stays possible, as sequencing covered only one tumor region.

Germline loops: CDR1 ENHRY, CDR2 SYGVKD. Trimming took off 6 bases at V and 8 bases at J, with 10 bases between the two ends. This CDR3 has 11 amino acids. About this clone itself: Its target is not known.

Some clones are missing from TCRdb's copy, which holds only in-frame ones; the method was immunoSEQ multiplex PCR. The sample has 30,000 to 40,000 clones, around 79% seen once. The clonotype comes from a male donor at least 60 years old with stage III squamous cell lung carcinoma. The sequences come from peripheral blood, collected before any cancer treatment. This rearrangement joins TRBV10-3 to TRBJ1-2; TRBD1 might be the D (5 bases). This CDR3 is CAISGGDGYTF. The CDR3 nucleotides are TGTGCCATCAGCGGGGGGGACGGCTACACCTTC.